This TCR beta chain was captured in a study of OX40 agonist ivuxolimab in advanced cancers. Overall study: People who had prior anti-PD-1, anti-PD-L1 or anti-CTLA-4 therapy could take part, and around 40% had some.

Of note for this clone: Its antigen remains unidentified.

Per germline, CDR1 SGHRS and CDR2 YFSETQ. The CDR3 contains 13 residues. V dropped 2 bases and J dropped 2 bases, with 6 bases sitting between them. Study-level results: Blood T cells, both CD4+ and CD8+, expanded clonally by week 6 at 0.1 to 3.0 mg/kg.

Only in-frame clones appear in the TCRdb table, and some are missing; sequencing was by immunoSEQ multiplex PCR. This table holds around 94,000 clones, roughly 84% found once. The chain links TRBV5-1 to TRBJ2-3; D is unresolved. The sample here was CD4+ or CD8+ T cells sorted from blood, taken in a trial of the OX40 agonist ivuxolimab. The receptor was isolated from an adult with an advanced solid tumor such as melanoma, head and neck, liver or kidney cancer. In DNA form, the CDR3 reads TGCGCCAGCAGCTTCGGCTACACAGATACGCAGTATTTT. This encodes CASSFGYTDTQYF.